This T cell receptor beta chain comes out of a study of radiation and T cells in renal cell carcinoma. Study outcomes and limitations: Baseline intratumoral clonotype presence is unknown without pretreatment biopsies. In blood, top tumor clones expanded by 2 weeks, shrinking by 4.

As regards this clone: The antigen is undetermined.

The CDR3 length is 16 residues. The ends were cut back, 2 bases at V and 1 base at J, with 14 bases in the middle. CDR1 SGHVS and CDR2 FQNEAQ come from the germline V gene. Profiling relied on immunoSEQ multiplex PCR, and the TCRdb table lists in-frame clones only, not all of them. The sample lists about 150,000 clones; around 90% were seen once. Time point denoted: baseline pretreatment blood. The treatment was: 15 Gy SBRT to primary tumor, nephrectomy 4 weeks later. After SBRT, blood was collected at 2 and 4 weeks, plus baseline. The rearrangement uses TRBV7-8 and TRBJ1-1, with D uncertain. This clonotype was sampled from a woman in her 70s with renal cell carcinoma. The input for sequencing was blood, taken from a patient whose treatment included radiotherapy and nephrectomy. The CDR3 sequence: CASSLLTRLPNTEAFF. Here the CDR3 DNA reads TGTGCCAGCAGCTTACTGACACGTCTCCCGAACACTGAAGCTTTCTTT.